The 5 T cell receptor beta chains presented below share a single source sample, sequenced in a study. In TCRdb, the RT-PCR reads were re-called with MiXCR into one record per CDR3 protein. The data show around 700,000 distinct CDR3 sequences, over 12% seen once. Material: memory CD4+ T cells from blood. The receptors derive from a female donor in good health, serving as a healthy control.

This clonotype was picked up a small number of times. The J gene is TRBJ1-5, the V gene TRBV10-3; D is perhaps TRBD1 (5 bases). This CDR3 comprises 15 residues. V lost 2 bases and J lost 6, with 14 bases in between. Per germline, CDR1 ENHRY and CDR2 SYGVKD. CDR3 region: CAISEGVRGAQPQHF. CDR3 nucleotide sequence: TGTGCCATCAGTGAGGGAGTCCGTGGGGCTCAGCCCCAGCATTTT.

This clonotype was detected many times. This chain uses TRBV27 with TRBJ2-7, with 9 bases matching TRBD1. From germline, CDR1 is MNHEY and CDR2 SMNVEV (reference sequence). The CDR3 is made up of 15 amino acids. V gave up 6 bases and J gave up 4 bases; unmatched junction bases: 10. The CDR3 DNA reads TGTGCCAGCAGCCCTCCGGGACAGGGCTCATACGAGCAGTACTTC. Amino acids: CASSPPGQGSYEQYF.

This clonotype was counted many times. This chain joins TRBV5-1 and TRBJ1-1; D is uncertain. The CDR3 is 15 residues long. V shed 2 bases and J shed 1 base, with 12 bases lying between them. The germline gives CDR1 SGHRS, CDR2 YFSETQ. The CDR3 is CASSFAGHSNTEAFF. The CDR3 DNA reads as TGCGCCAGCAGCTTCGCTGGGCATTCGAACACTGAAGCTTTCTTT.

The chain employs TRBV29-1 and TRBJ2-7; D might be TRBD2 (6 bases). Germline CDR1 is SQVTM and CDR2 is ANQGSEA. The germline V and J ends were trimmed by 6 bases and 3 bases, with 12 bases remaining between them. The CDR3 is made up of 12 amino acids. The CDR3 sequence is CSVAGSIYEQYF. The DNA for the CDR3 is TGCAGCGTCGCCGGGAGCATCTACGAGCAGTACTTC.

This clonotype has a count of ten or more. This sequence joins TRBV7-9 and TRBJ1-2, with D uncertain. Germline values: CDR1 SEHNR, CDR2 FQNEAQ (reference sequence). Deletions cut 2 bases from V and 4 bases from J, with 5 bases between. This CDR3 contains 12 residues. The CDR3 DNA follows: TGTGCCAGCAGCTTACTCTCCTATGGCTACACCTTC. It encodes CASSLLSYGYTF.